One sample yielded the 18 T cell receptor beta chains listed below, sequenced in a study of CD8 T cells in Susac syndrome. RNA was extracted with the RNeasy kit, and a quantity of about 0.45 to 1 ug was reverse transcribed using random hexamers. TCRdb ran MiXCR on the immunoSEQ multiplex PCR reads and lists one entry per CDR3 protein. The sample includes 92,000 or so distinct CDR3 sequences, approximately 96% seen only once; the top ten take 0.62%. The sequenced sample consisted of CD8+ T cells from PBMCs. Receptor source: a human donor with Susac syndrome.

V usage is TRBV3-1 and J usage is TRBJ2-3; D gene unclear. With 2 bases removed from V and 2 bases from J, the gap between germline ends came to 14 bases. Germline V gives CDR1 LGHDT, CDR2 YNNKEL (reference sequence). This CDR3 is built from 16 residues. The CDR3 sequence is CASSQPLQDPTDTQYF. As DNA, the CDR3 is TGTGCCAGCAGCCAACCCCTCCAGGACCCCACAGATACGCAGTATTTT.

The chain couples TRBV7-2 to TRBJ1-5; possible D gene TRBD1, 5 bases. Trimming removed 4 bases from V and 3 bases from J, with 16 bases in between. The CDR3 contains 16 residues. Germline values: CDR1 SGHTA, CDR2 FQGNSA. The CDR3 loop reads CASSSWPPGDNQPQHF. The CDR3 coding sequence is TGTGCCAGCAGCTCATGGCCCCCGGGGGACAATCAGCCCCAGCATTTT.

The CDR3 region is CASSFQTDLGNSPLHF. The CDR3 nucleotides read TGCGCCAGCAGCTTCCAGACGGACCTAGGCAATTCACCCCTCCACTTT. J is TRBJ1-6 and V is TRBV5-1; D gene ambiguous. V shed 2 bases and J shed 7 bases, with 16 bases lying between them. The CDR3 loop spans 16 amino acids. Germline CDR1 and CDR2: SGHRS and YFSETQ.

This chain connects TRBV20-1 to TRBJ1-3; 7 bases map to TRBD1. Germline CDR1 DFQATT, CDR2 SNEGSKA (reference sequence). This CDR3 is 15 amino acids long. V shed 1 base and J 3 bases; nucleotides not matched to a gene: 6. The chain's CDR3 is CSARVRGQGGNTIYF. The DNA for the CDR3 is TGCAGTGCTAGAGTAAGGGGGCAAGGTGGAAACACCATATATTTT.

The chain carries TRBV7-3 and TRBJ1-2; TRBD1 matches 9 bases. Looked up from germline, CDR1 is SGHTA and CDR2 is FQGTGA. The length of the CDR3 is 14 residues. V lost 3 bases to trimming and J lost 7 bases; unmatched junction nucleotides: 6. For the CDR3, the DNA is TGTGCCAGCAGCTTGGACAGGGGAACGGGTGGCTACACCTTC. Amino acid sequence: CASSLDRGTGGYTF.

J is TRBJ1-1 and V is TRBV20-1; D call uncertain. The CDR3 spans 10 residues. Per germline, CDR1 DFQATT and CDR2 SNEGSKA (reference sequence). V was cut by 5 bases and J by 0 bases, with 1 base left in between. CDR3 sequence (DNA): TGCAGTGCTGTGAACACTGAAGCTTTCTTT. Protein sequence: CSAVNTEAFF.

The V and J genes are TRBV6-5 and TRBJ1-5; tentative D call: TRBD1 (5 bases). Germline CDR1 reads MNHEY; CDR2 reads SVGAGI. V lost 5 bases to trimming and J lost 8 bases, with 16 bases between them. The CDR3 length is 14 residues. In DNA form, the CDR3 reads TGTGCCAGCAGTAAATCATGGGGGGTTAAGCCCCAGCATTTT. It is translated as CASSKSWGVKPQHF.

The chain carries TRBV18 and TRBJ2-7; a possible D gene is TRBD1 (6 bases). Trimming took 3 bases from V and 3 from J, leaving 21 bases between them. Germline V gives CDR1 KGHSH, CDR2 LQKENI. The CDR3 has 17 amino acids. The DNA of the CDR3 is TGTGCCAGCTCACCCGATGCTCCAGGGGAAGGGTACTACGAGCAGTACTTC. It is translated as CASSPDAPGEGYYEQYF.

The CDR3 sequence is CASSQEAAPSYEQYF. CDR3 nucleotide sequence: TGTGCCAGCAGCCAAGAAGCGGCACCCTCCTACGAGCAGTACTTC. The chain is built from TRBV14 and TRBJ2-7; a possible D gene is TRBD2 (5 bases). The germline V and J ends were trimmed by 0 bases and 0 bases, with 9 bases remaining between them. From germline, CDR1 is SGHDN and CDR2 FVKESK. CDR3 length equals 15 residues.

This chain connects TRBV27 to TRBJ2-1; no clear D gene. Germline assignment: CDR1 MNHEY and CDR2 SMNVEV (reference sequence). Trimming cost V 2 bases and J 0 bases, with 14 bases left between them. The CDR3 contains 17 residues. CDR3 residues: CASSLPGLRSSYNEQFF. The CDR3 bases are TGTGCCAGCAGTTTACCAGGTCTGCGGAGCTCCTACAATGAGCAGTTCTTC.

This rearrangement joins TRBV5-6 to TRBJ2-7; D gene uncertain. V shed 0 bases and J shed 6 bases, with 16 bases lying between them. CDR1 is SGHDT and CDR2 is YYEEEE in the germline V gene. The CDR3 extends over 15 amino acids. Here the CDR3 reads CASSLGEALPREQYF. The CDR3 bases are TGTGCCAGCAGCTTGGGAGAAGCACTTCCACGCGAGCAGTACTTC.

V gene TRBV9 combines with J gene TRBJ2-7; a possible D gene is TRBD2 (6 bases). V shed 4 bases and J shed 3 bases, with 14 bases lying between them. From germline, CDR1 is SGDLS and CDR2 YYNGEE. This CDR3 is built from 14 residues. The CDR3 protein is CASSPAPGDYEQYF. As DNA, the CDR3 is TGTGCCAGCAGCCCGGCACCGGGGGACTACGAGCAGTACTTC.

In DNA, the CDR3 is TGTGCCAGTAGGTCAAACAGGGGCTCTGGCTACACCTTC. Amino acid sequence: CASRSNRGSGYTF. The chain joins TRBV19 to TRBJ1-2; 7 bases are shared with TRBD1. V shed 6 bases, J shed 7 bases, and the junction held 8 bases outside the gene matches. CDR3 length equals 13 residues. Germline loops: CDR1 LNHDA, CDR2 SQIVND (reference sequence).

This chain joins TRBV6-2 or TRBV6-3 and TRBJ2-7; 7 bases align to TRBD1. After removal of 7 bases from V and 2 bases from J, the junction contained 8 bases not matched to a gene. CDR3 length: 14 amino acids. Germline V gene lookup returns CDR1 MNHEY and CDR2 SVGEGT. The CDR3 loop reads CASNKGALPYEQYF. In DNA, the CDR3 is TGTGCCAGCAATAAGGGGGCCCTCCCCTACGAGCAGTACTTC.

This sequence joins TRBV14 and TRBJ1-2; D is perhaps TRBD1 (6 bases). V was cut by 1 base and J by 4 bases, with 22 bases left in between. The germline V gene has CDR1 SGHDN and CDR2 FVKESK. The CDR3 loop spans 18 amino acids. The DNA for the CDR3 is TGTGCCAGCAGCCAAGGGATGCATAAGGACAGAACATCCTATGGCTACACCTTC. As protein: CASSQGMHKDRTSYGYTF.

The rearrangement joins TRBV6-6 to TRBJ2-5; D is unclear. This CDR3 is built from 13 residues. With 0 bases removed from V and 5 bases from J, the gap between germline ends came to 7 bases. CDR1 and CDR2 (germline): MNHNY, SVGAGI (reference sequence). The CDR3 DNA reads as TGTGCCAGCAGTTACTCGCTGGGGGAGACCCAGTACTTC. It encodes CASSYSLGETQYF.

A remark on this clonotype: One junction end disagrees with the germline gene, perhaps due to a read error. The rearrangement joins TRBV5-1 to TRBJ1-2, with TRBD1 identical over 7 bases. This CDR3 comprises 13 residues. CDR1 and CDR2 from the germline V gene are SGHRS and YFSETQ. CDR3 sequence reads: CASTLDRPGGYTF. CDR3 in DNA: TGCGCCAGCACCTTGGACAGGCCTGGGGGCTACACCTTC.

The chain has TRBV5-1 and TRBJ2-1; D not certain. This CDR3 is 16 amino acids long. Germline-derived CDR1 and CDR2 are SGHRS and YFSETQ. With 0 bases removed from V and 4 bases from J, the gap between germline ends came to 14 bases. This CDR3 is CASSLGLLSQYNEQFF. CDR3 nucleotide sequence: TGCGCCAGCAGCTTGGGGCTACTATCACAGTACAATGAGCAGTTCTTC.